This T cell receptor (beta chain) was sequenced for a study of blood T cell repertoires in COVID-19. Repertoires were generated with immunoSEQ multiplex PCR, while TCRdb's copy carries only in-frame clones and drops some. The table has more than 250,000 clones, 70% to 90% seen once. Specimen: peripheral blood. This receptor was obtained from a woman younger than 45 who had recovered from COVID-19.

CDR3 sequence (DNA): TGTGCCAGCAGCGGCAACAGGGCTGTCGGGGAGCTGTTTTTT. The encoded protein is CASSGNRAVGELFF. The chain has TRBV27 and TRBJ2-2; D perhaps matches TRBD1 (6 bases). Per germline, CDR1 MNHEY and CDR2 SMNVEV (reference sequence). This CDR3 has 14 amino acids. Trimming stripped 6 bases from V and 7 bases from J, with 15 bases between.